This TCR beta chain was recovered during a study of T cells in Graves' hyperthyroidism and ophthalmopathy (dated by TCRdb to between 2018 and 2021). Regarding the research as a whole: Peripheral blood was sampled at the time of initial diagnosis, prior to any treatment. TCR Vbeta CDR3 sequencing of 130 to 150 peripheral blood samples (43 ophthalmopathy, over 70 hyperthyroidism and 17 progressor patients) is reported in the paper. Prospective prediction of ophthalmopathy was tested in an independent validation cohort consisting of roughly 20 hyperthyroidism patients and some 17 patients who later progressed to ophthalmopathy. In addition, the study compared T-cell repertoires in thyroid tissue and in blood from five or six Graves' hyperthyroidism patients. To identify TCR V-J signatures that set the groups apart, the researchers used a discovery cohort of about a hundred patients, made up of approximately 43 with Graves' ophthalmopathy and about 60 with stable Graves' hyperthyroidism. Following sampling, methimazole starting at 30 mg daily was given to hyperthyroidism patients, and high-dose intravenous methylprednisolone was given to ophthalmopathy patients. The approximately 100 discovery patients were randomly split 7:3 into training and test sets.

General study outcomes and caveats: In cross-validation, a model built on a 13 V-J signature told ophthalmopathy apart from stable hyperthyroidism with under 90% sensitivity and around 84% specificity, and in testing the same model reached 80%/75%. Most expanded thyroid clonotypes (frequency above 0.001) were also found in blood, which suggests that blood repertoires may mirror thyroid immune responses. In validation, progression to ophthalmopathy was predicted by the model with nearly 71% sensitivity and just over 72% specificity, a median of about 6 months before onset. No statistical method was used to set the sample size in advance, and investigators knew the group allocation.

Taken from the germline V gene (reference sequence), the CDR1 and CDR2 loops are MNHEY and SMNVEV. Germline trimming amounts to 10 bases on V and 3 bases on J, with 3 as the count of junction bases outside the gene matches. Measured from the cysteine to the phenylalanine, the CDR3 is 13 residues long. Only the CDR3 region is kept as DNA, spanning 39 bases read in frame from base 1. Graves' hyperthyroidism was defined as stable when no progression to ophthalmopathy occurred over 18 months of follow-up. Hyperthyroidism patients were aged 18 to 65 years and newly diagnosed, with disease duration of less than 2 months. Exclusion was applied to patients with uncontrolled infections, other autoimmune diseases, pregnancy or lactation. Clinical symptoms, serum thyroxine and TRAb, thyroid ultrasound, and orbital computed tomography formed the basis for the diagnoses. PBMCs were separated from approximately 10 ml of fresh peripheral blood using Ficoll-Paque density gradient centrifugation. Total RNA was extracted with Trizol reagent, and quality was checked on an Agilent 2100 Bioanalyzer.

Concerning this clonotype itself: Its cognate antigen has yet to be identified. No qualities accompany the bases; no much larger clone lies one base away.

TCR beta CDR3 regions were amplified from RNA transcripts. The first round of RT-PCR for the TCR CDR3 was performed with the HTBI primer set and the Qiagen OneStep RT-PCR kit. Libraries were constructed in a second round of multiplex PCR, after which size selection and purification were performed. Paired-end sequencing of the libraries was performed with 100 bp reads on an Illumina HiSeq2000. In the paper's pipeline: Raw data were processed with SOAPnuke, discarding reads with adapters, uncalled bases, mean Phred below 15, or no exact constant-primer or identifier match. COPE v1.2.5 was used to merge the high-quality paired reads, and each unique nucleotide sequence was defined as a clonotype. MiTCR v1.1 was used to align the clonotypes against IMGT TRBV, TRBD and TRBJ reference segments. The analysis included only V-J combinations with a frequency above 0.0001, which together covered more than 99% of the repertoires. The TCS score was defined as the ratio of F50 (clonal expansion) to E x V (chaos), calculated using BLOSUM62-based TCRdist between CDR3 peptides within each V-J. Welch's t-statistics and random forest reduced 500 to 550 V-J features to 10 to 15, which were used in a naive Bayes classifier (R e1071). The public reads were run again by TCRdb, first through fastp at Q25 and then through MiXCR, and only productive beta chains were kept. All rows with the same CDR3 protein become a single entry with the most common DNA and genes. The V and J calls reflect TCRdb's pipeline rather than the authors' work. For this sample there are about 400,000 distinct CDR3 sequences; approximately 25% appear just once. The biggest ten clones account for roughly 80% of the sample.

Sequencing used blood. This receptor was taken from a man aged 45-65 years with Graves' hyperthyroidism. Here the chain combines TRBV27 and TRBJ2-3, and 11 junctional nucleotides match TRBD2. The nucleotide sequence reads as follows: TGTGCCACCTGGACTAGCGGGACAGATACGCAGTATTTT. Its protein reads: CATWTSGTDTQYF.